The table lists the clone carrying this TCR beta chain with a few counts. The data derive from a study of T cells after yellow fever vaccination. This CDR3 contains 14 residues. Germline trimming cut 3 bases from V and 3 bases from J; bases unmatched to any gene: 3. The germline gives CDR1 SGDLS, CDR2 YYNGEE. TCRdb redid the calling of the 5' RACE reads with MiXCR, one entry per CDR3 protein. The sample lists some 170,000 distinct CDR3 sequences; around 9.3% were seen once. The sequence came from a man aged 18 to 35 who received the YFV17D yellow fever vaccine. The material was CD8+ T cells sorted from PBMCs, obtained 45 days after the yellow fever booster vaccination. The chain combines TRBV9 with TRBJ2-1, with TRBD1 identical over 7 bases. CDR3 sequence: CASSAGTVYNEQFF. CDR3 DNA sequence: TGTGCCAGCAGCGCAGGGACAGTCTACAATGAGCAGTTCTTC.